This T cell receptor (beta chain) was identified during a study of human T cells and chemical hapten exposure. A remark on this clonotype: Germline and junction disagree at one end, which may indicate a read error.

TCRdb itself ran the RACE reads through MiXCR, one entry per CDR3 protein. The table lists some 82,000 distinct CDR3 sequences, 6% to 8.5% of them singletons. Noted time point: patch test 2, 6 weeks after DPC sensitization. As to treatment: therapeutic diphenylcyclopropenone sensitization with weekly scalp DPC. The CDR3 totals 14 residues. This chain joins TRBV12-3 or TRBV12-4 and TRBJ1-2, with D possibly TRBD1 on 6 matching bases. Here the sequenced sample was whole blood, taken in connection with sensitization to the hapten diphenylcyclopropenone (DPC). The sequence derives from a woman aged 25 to 39 with alopecia areata. Some clones in this sample may be carry-over from other donors' samples. In nucleotides, the CDR3 is TGTGTCAGCAGTTTACGGACAGCTAACTATGGCTACACCTTC. Its translation: CVSSLRTANYGYTF.